These T cell receptor beta chains were read from a single sample in a study of OX40 agonist ivuxolimab in advanced cancers. This table comes from immunoSEQ multiplex PCR, and its TCRdb copy is limited to in-frame clones, with some not included. The sample yields around 140,000 clones, over 75% seen once. The sequences come from CD4+ or CD8+ T cells sorted from blood, collected in a trial of the OX40 agonist ivuxolimab. The receptors here all came from an adult with an advanced solid tumor such as melanoma, head and neck, liver or kidney cancer. CDR3s include the opening cysteine and the closing phenylalanine or tryptophan. The D gene is left open where the match is weak. Size values are once, few and many counts, or a class for expanded clones, and some rows have none.

CDR3 DNA	CDR3 protein	clone size	V gene	J gene	D gene
TGTGCCAGTAGTATCGGTAGTAGTGAAAAACTGTTTTTT	CASSIGSSEKLFF	few	TRBV19	TRBJ1-4	NA
TGTGCCAGCAGCCCAACCGGGACAGGGGCTGTAGAGACCCAGTACTTC	CASSPTGTGAVETQYF	NA	TRBV5-4	TRBJ2-5	TRBD1
TGCGCCAGCAGCTTAGGACTTAACTACAATGAGCAGTTCTTC	CASSLGLNYNEQFF	NA	TRBV5-1	TRBJ2-1	NA
TGCGCCAGCACCTTGGGGGGAGGAGGTGAAAAACTGTTTTTT	CASTLGGGGEKLFF	NA	TRBV5-1	TRBJ1-4	NA
TGTGCCAGCAGCCCGGATAGCGGGGTGAGGTATTTT	CASSPDSGVRYF	once	TRBV5-4	TRBJ2-3	TRBD2
TGTGCCAGCATTTCGCGGACAGCTAACACTGAAGCTTTCTTT	CASISRTANTEAFF	NA	TRBV2	TRBJ1-1	NA
TGTGCCAGCAGCTCAGGGGTGGTCCAAGAGACCCAGTACTTC	CASSSGVVQETQYF	NA	TRBV27	TRBJ2-5	NA
TGTGCCAGTGGGGAACAGGGGCCGTCTGGAAACACCATATATTTT	CASGEQGPSGNTIYF	NA	TRBV19	TRBJ1-3	TRBD1
TGTGCCAGCAGTCCCCCAGGGCGAACCAATGAGCAGTTCTTC	CASSPPGRTNEQFF	NA	TRBV28	TRBJ2-1	NA
TGTGCCAGTGTAGAGGGTGCTCAGCCCCAGCATTTT	CASVEGAQPQHF	NA	TRBV6-5	TRBJ1-5	NA
TGTGCCAGCAGCCTGTCGACCTACAATGAGCAGTTCTTC	CASSLSTYNEQFF	NA	TRBV14	TRBJ2-1	NA
TGTGCCAGCAGTCCTAGCCCTCTATACAATGAGCAGTTCTTC	CASSPSPLYNEQFF	NA	TRBV5-4	TRBJ2-1	NA
TGCAGCGTTGAAATGGAGCAGTCCGAGCAGTACTTC	CSVEMEQSEQYF	NA	TRBV29-1	TRBJ2-7	NA
TGTGCCAGCACCCCGCGGACAGGGGATAACGAGCAGTACTTC	CASTPRTGDNEQYF	NA	TRBV28	TRBJ2-7	TRBD1
TGTGCCAGCAGTAGAGACCGGGCCCCTGGGAAAGGCTACGAGCAGTACTTC	CASSRDRAPGKGYEQYF	NA	TRBV27	TRBJ2-7	NA
TGTGCCACCTTGACCCCGGGGATGAACACTGAAGCTTTCTTT	CATLTPGMNTEAFF	NA	TRBV28	TRBJ1-1	NA
TGTGCCAGCACCACAACGGCGGGGCCCGTGGGTGAGCAGTTCTTC	CASTTTAGPVGEQFF	NA	TRBV11-2	TRBJ2-1	NA
TGTGCCTGGAGTAACCGGCTAACTTACGAGCAGTACTTC	CAWSNRLTYEQYF	NA	TRBV30	TRBJ2-7	NA
TGCGCCAGCAGCTATAGGGGTGCTAATGAAAAACTGTTTTTT	CASSYRGANEKLFF	NA	TRBV5-1	TRBJ1-4	NA
TGTGCCAGCAGGAGGACGGGGAGCTCCTACAATGAGCAGTTCTTC	CASRRTGSSYNEQFF	NA	TRBV27	TRBJ2-1	NA
TGTGCCAGCAGCCCTAGGACGGGACTAGCGGGGTGGGTGGCGGAGCAGTTCTTC	CASSPRTGLAGWVAEQFF	NA	TRBV7-9	TRBJ2-1	TRBD2
TGTGCCAGCAGCGTAGCGGGGGTCACCGGGGAGCTGTTTTTT	CASSVAGVTGELFF	NA	TRBV9	TRBJ2-2	NA
TGTGCCAGCAGTTCCCCCACTGCAGGGCGGACCGGGGAGCTGTTTTTT	CASSSPTAGRTGELFF	NA	TRBV28	TRBJ2-2	NA
TGTGCCAGTAGTGTTTTGGCAGGGGTGAAAGGAGGCACCGGGGAGCTGTTTTTT	CASSVLAGVKGGTGELFF	NA	TRBV19	TRBJ2-2	NA
TGTGCCAGCAGCTCCCCGACTAGCGGTCGCACAGATACGCAGTATTTT	CASSSPTSGRTDTQYF	NA	TRBV13	TRBJ2-3	TRBD2
TGTGCCAGCAGCTTACAGCGTAACTATGGCTACACCTTC	CASSLQRNYGYTF	NA	TRBV5-5	TRBJ1-2	NA
TGTGCCAGCACCCCCCATGGGATCACTGAAGCTTTCTTT	CASTPHGITEAFF	NA	TRBV6-6	TRBJ1-1	NA
TGCGCCAGCAGCCTAGAACCTCCCTACGAGCAGTACTTC	CASSLEPPYEQYF	NA	TRBV5-1	TRBJ2-7	NA
TGTGCCAGCAGCTTATCCGGACAGTACAATGAGCAGTTCTTC	CASSLSGQYNEQFF	NA	TRBV7-3	TRBJ2-1	NA
TGTGCCAGCACGGACAGCCCAGCCAAAAACATTCAGTACTTC	CASTDSPAKNIQYF	NA	TRBV28	TRBJ2-4	NA
TGTGCCAGCAGACACTTACCAGGACAGCCCCAGCATTTT	CASRHLPGQPQHF	NA	TRBV27	TRBJ1-5	NA
TGTGCCAGCAGTTACAGGGAAGGGGGCAATCAGCCCCAGCATTTT	CASSYREGGNQPQHF	few	TRBV6-6	TRBJ1-5	NA
TGTGCCAGCAGCTTTGGAATGACAGGTCCCCAAATGAACACTGAAGCTTTCTTT	CASSFGMTGPQMNTEAFF	NA	TRBV5-6	TRBJ1-1	NA
TGTGCCAGCAGTCGGACTAGCGGAGAAGAGACCCAGTACTTC	CASSRTSGEETQYF	NA	TRBV28	TRBJ2-5	TRBD2
TGTGCCAGCAGCCTCGGGAGGAATAATGAAAAACTGTTTTTT	CASSLGRNNEKLFF	NA	TRBV9	TRBJ1-4	NA
TGTGCCAGCAGTGAAGCCCGGGACAGGCAGTTCTTC	CASSEARDRQFF	NA	TRBV2	TRBJ2-1	TRBD1
TGTGCCTTCTCCGGGACAATGAGCGGGGAGCTGTTTTTT	CAFSGTMSGELFF	NA	TRBV2	TRBJ2-2	NA
TGTGCCAGCAGCCCCAATGGGCAAGGAGATACGCAGTATTTT	CASSPNGQGDTQYF	NA	TRBV7-2	TRBJ2-3	NA
TGTGCCAGCAGTGATAGGGGGGAGGGGGGAAATGAAAAACTGTTTTTT	CASSDRGEGGNEKLFF	NA	TRBV6-1	TRBJ1-4	NA
TGTGCCAGCAGCCAAGAGGGGTTTGAGGGTTATGTTTTTGTGGACGAGCAGTACTTC	CASSQEGFEGYVFVDEQYF	few	TRBV14	TRBJ2-7	NA
TGTGCCAGCAGCCCCGGGACTTTGGCCTACGAGCAGTACTTC	CASSPGTLAYEQYF	NA	TRBV5-5	TRBJ2-7	NA
TGTGCCCTCACCGGGCTAGCGGGCACAGATACGCAGTATTTT	CALTGLAGTDTQYF	NA	TRBV7-9	TRBJ2-3	TRBD2
TGTGCCAGCAGTCCCGGGACAGGGAAGATCCCAGATACGCAGTATTTT	CASSPGTGKIPDTQYF	NA	TRBV6-6	TRBJ2-3	TRBD1
TGTGCCAGCAGCCGGCGCGGCCCTAGCACAGATACGCAGTATTTT	CASSRRGPSTDTQYF	NA	TRBV7-2	TRBJ2-3	NA
TGTGCCAGCAGTCCCCGGACGGTAGTTTACGACGAGCAGTTCTTC	CASSPRTVVYDEQFF	NA	TRBV28	TRBJ2-1	NA
TGTGCCAGTAGTCGATCACAGGTCTACACTGAAGCTTTCTTT	CASSRSQVYTEAFF	NA	TRBV19	TRBJ1-1	NA